Listed here are 19 T cell receptor beta chains from one sample, sequenced in a study of blood T cell repertoires in COVID-19. Assay: immunoSEQ multiplex PCR; the TCRdb copy retains only in-frame clones and omits some. The sample records around 240,000 clones, 80% to 90% being singletons. Source material: PBMCs or T cells enriched from blood (not recorded which). All receptors come from a woman aged 45-65 years who had recovered from COVID-19.

This clone appeared a single time. The chain joins TRBV3-1 (or the pseudogene TRBV3-2) to TRBJ2-1; 7 bases line up with TRBD2. The CDR3 consists of 16 residues. Germline-derived CDR1 and CDR2 are LGHDT and YNNKEL (reference sequence). V trimming: 1 base; J trimming: 9 bases; junction bases outside the gene matches: 12. CDR3 loop: CASSQAGVRLAVEQFF. The CDR3 DNA sequence: TGTGCCAGCAGCCAAGCGGGAGTTAGGCTAGCGGTTGAGCAGTTCTTC.

The chain uses TRBV11-2 and TRBJ2-3; tentative D call: TRBD2 (6 bases). Germline lookup yields CDR1 SGHAT and CDR2 FQNNGV. The CDR3 totals 14 residues. V was pared by 7 bases and J by 4 bases, with 15 bases between. This CDR3 is CASIRREVSDTQYF. Here the CDR3 DNA reads TGTGCCAGCATCCGGAGGGAGGTTTCAGATACGCAGTATTTT.

The chain employs TRBV30 and TRBJ1-3; 8 bases align to TRBD1. The CDR3 totals 14 residues. J was trimmed by 4 bases and V by 5 bases; bases with no gene match: 7. Germline V gene lookup returns CDR1 GTSNPN and CDR2 SVGIG (reference sequence). As DNA, the CDR3 is TGTGCCTGGGCGGACAGGGCTTCCGGAAACACCATATATTTT. It translates to CAWADRASGNTIYF.

V usage is TRBV7-8 and J usage is TRBJ2-1; 7 positions agree with TRBD2. The ends lost 1 base at V and 6 bases at J; junction bases unmatched: 3. The CDR3 is 14 residues long. Germline V lookup: CDR1 SGHVS, CDR2 FQNEAQ. The DNA of the CDR3 is TGTGCCAGCAGCTTAGGGGGACTACCCAATGAGCAGTTCTTC. Its translation: CASSLGGLPNEQFF.

The V call is TRBV27, the J call TRBJ1-4; possibly TRBD1 for D (6 bases). There are 16 residues in the CDR3. V dropped 1 base and J dropped 4 bases, with 13 bases sitting between them. Germline values: CDR1 MNHEY, CDR2 SMNVEV (reference sequence). The CDR3 sequence: CASSLLPGRGNEKLFF. The CDR3 DNA follows: TGTGCCAGCAGTTTATTGCCGGGCAGGGGTAATGAAAAACTGTTTTTT. Supplemented by reference TRBV27 and TRBJ1-4, the full variable domain reads EAQVTQNPRYLITVTGKKLTVTCSQNMNHEYMSWYRQDPGLGLRQIYYSMNVEVTDKGDVPEGYKVSRKEKRNFPLILESPSPNQTSLYFCASSLLPGRGNEKLFFGSGTQLSVL.

The V call is TRBV6-5, the J call TRBJ2-1; D perhaps matches TRBD2 (6 bases). This CDR3 region has 15 residues. Per germline, CDR1 MNHEY and CDR2 SVGAGI. V lost 6 bases to trimming and J lost 0 bases, with 12 bases between them. The CDR3 nucleotides are TGTGCCAGCAGCCCCGACGGGGGCTCCTACAATGAGCAGTTCTTC. As protein: CASSPDGGSYNEQFF.

The V call is TRBV19, the J call TRBJ2-1; no firm D call. V dropped 7 bases and J dropped 7 bases, with 8 bases sitting between them. This CDR3 spans 11 amino acids. Looked up from germline, CDR1 is LNHDA and CDR2 is SQIVND (reference sequence). Here the CDR3 reads CASTVRNEQFF. The DNA for the CDR3 is TGTGCCAGTACCGTACGGAATGAGCAGTTCTTC.

This clone was observed a handful of times. The chain uses TRBV2 and TRBJ1-5, with 9 nucleotides matching TRBD1. The CDR3 runs to 13 residues. V lost 7 bases and J lost 7; bases outside the gene matches: 5. Per germline, CDR1 SNHLY and CDR2 FYNNEI. In DNA, the CDR3 is TGTGCCAGCACCGGACAGGGGCGACAGCCCCAGCATTTT. This sequence encodes CASTGQGRQPQHF. Looking up the rest from reference TRBV2 and TRBJ1-5 gives the full variable domain: EPEVTQTPSHQVTQMGQEVILRCVPISNHLYFYWYRQILGQKVEFLVSFYNNEISEKSEIFDDQFSVERPDGSNFTLKIRSTKLEDSAMYFCASTGQGRQPQHFGDGTRLSIL.

In its sample, this clone was seen once. The chain links TRBV5-5 to TRBJ1-1, with D possibly matching TRBD1 (6 bases). The CDR3 is 13 residues long. Trimming pared 10 bases from V and 1 base from J, leaving 14 bases between. CDR1 is SGHKS, CDR2 YYEKEE, per germline (reference sequence). CDR3 residues: CAGRQETNTEAFF. In DNA, the CDR3 is TGTGCCGGGAGACAGGAAACGAACACTGAAGCTTTCTTT.

The V gene is TRBV28, the J gene TRBJ2-2; the match to TRBD2 covers 8 bases. J lost 5 bases, V lost 7 bases, and 9 bases had no gene match. The CDR3 runs 15 residues. Germline V gene sequence: CDR1 MDHEN, CDR2 SYDVKM. Here the CDR3 reads CASIQRGGRTGELFF. CDR3 in DNA: TGTGCCAGCATCCAAAGGGGCGGGAGGACCGGGGAGCTGTTTTTT.

J is TRBJ2-7 and V is TRBV30, with D possibly being TRBD2 (5 bases). There are 11 residues in the CDR3. Germline V gene sequence: CDR1 GTSNPN, CDR2 SVGIG (reference sequence). The V end was cut by 6 bases, the J end by 6 bases, with 12 bases between. The DNA for the CDR3 is TGTGCCTGTAGGGAGAAGGGCGAGCAGTACTTC. Amino acids: CACREKGEQYF.

The V call is TRBV21-1, the J call TRBJ2-7; TRBD2, as called in the table, went unchecked against the DNA. TRBV21-1 is recorded as a pseudogene. CDR3 length equals 14 residues. CDR3 amino acids: CASSKAGREGEQYF. The CDR3 bases are TGTGCCAGCAGCAAAGCGGGCAGGGAGGGCGAGCAGTACTTC.

This chain links TRBV11-3 with TRBJ2-3; D unclear. Germline loops: CDR1 SGHNT, CDR2 YENEEA. The CDR3 extends over 16 amino acids. V was shortened by 6 bases and J by 0 bases, with 16 bases between the two germline ends. The CDR3 region is CASRTPAPYSTDTQYF. CDR3 coding DNA: TGTGCCAGCAGAACACCTGCCCCGTATAGCACAGATACGCAGTATTTT.

This clone was counted once. The chain joins TRBV18 to TRBJ1-4; TRBD1 agrees at 8 bases. CDR3 size: 14 residues. With 6 bases clipped from V and 6 bases from J, the junction kept 6 bases outside the gene matches. Germline CDR1 and CDR2: KGHSH and LQKENI. Here the CDR3 reads CASSMTGDHEKLFF. The CDR3 DNA is TGTGCCAGCTCTATGACAGGGGACCATGAAAAACTGTTTTTT.

The J gene is TRBJ1-2, the V gene TRBV3-1 (or the pseudogene TRBV3-2); 11 positions match TRBD1. This CDR3 spans 18 amino acids. Per germline, CDR1 LGHDT and CDR2 YNNKEL (reference sequence). Trimming removed 4 bases from V and 6 bases from J; junction bases left unmatched: 16. The CDR3 here is CASSPTSGTGGNYHGYTF. The CDR3 nucleotides are TGTGCCAGCAGCCCAACCTCCGGGACAGGGGGTAACTACCATGGCTACACCTTC.

The rearrangement uses TRBV11-2 and TRBJ2-7, with D tentatively TRBD2 (5 bases). Germline V gene sequence: CDR1 SGHAT, CDR2 FQNNGV. V was cut by 5 bases and J by 4 bases, with 18 bases left in between. CDR3 length equals 15 residues. The CDR3 region is CASSQLTLEGYEQYF. The CDR3 nucleotides are TGTGCCAGCAGCCAATTGACCCTCGAGGGATACGAGCAGTACTTC.

Note on this clone: Other nucleotide sequences from this sample produce the same CDR3. This sequence joins TRBV5-1 and TRBJ1-5; TRBD1 agrees at 9 bases. CDR1 is SGHRS and CDR2 is YFSETQ in the germline V gene. Losses at the gene ends were 4 bases for V and 4 bases for J; bases not matched to a gene: 3. The CDR3 runs to 14 residues. The CDR3 reads CASSPGQGNQPQHF. The CDR3 DNA reads as TGCGCCAGCAGCCCGGGACAGGGTAATCAGCCCCAGCATTTT.

The chain employs TRBV19 and TRBJ2-1, with unresolved D. Germline CDR1 reads LNHDA; CDR2 reads SQIVND (reference sequence). V gave up 9 bases and J gave up 6 bases, with 18 bases separating them. The CDR3 is made up of 14 amino acids. The CDR3 protein is CARDSASFPNEQFF. The CDR3 region has the DNA TGTGCCAGAGACTCAGCTTCTTTCCCCAATGAGCAGTTCTTC.

This chain links TRBV2 with TRBJ1-6; D call uncertain. Germline V gene lookup returns CDR1 SNHLY and CDR2 FYNNEI. CDR3 length: 12 amino acids. V gave up 7 bases and J gave up 5 bases, with 6 bases separating them. The CDR3 is CASKQNNSPLHF. The CDR3 DNA sequence: TGTGCCAGCAAGCAAAATAATTCACCCCTCCACTTT.